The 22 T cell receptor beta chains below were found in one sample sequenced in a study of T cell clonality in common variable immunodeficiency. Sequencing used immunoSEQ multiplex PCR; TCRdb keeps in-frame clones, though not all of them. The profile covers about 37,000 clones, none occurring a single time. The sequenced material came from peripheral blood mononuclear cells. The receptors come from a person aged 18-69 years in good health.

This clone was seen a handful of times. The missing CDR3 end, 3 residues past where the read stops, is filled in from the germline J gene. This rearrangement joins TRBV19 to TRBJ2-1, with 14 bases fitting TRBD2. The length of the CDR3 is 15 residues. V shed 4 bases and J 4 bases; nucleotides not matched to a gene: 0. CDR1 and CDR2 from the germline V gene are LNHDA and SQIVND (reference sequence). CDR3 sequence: CASSRLAGGYNEQFF. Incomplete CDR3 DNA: TGTGCCAGTAGTAGACTAGCGGGAGGGTACAATGAG.

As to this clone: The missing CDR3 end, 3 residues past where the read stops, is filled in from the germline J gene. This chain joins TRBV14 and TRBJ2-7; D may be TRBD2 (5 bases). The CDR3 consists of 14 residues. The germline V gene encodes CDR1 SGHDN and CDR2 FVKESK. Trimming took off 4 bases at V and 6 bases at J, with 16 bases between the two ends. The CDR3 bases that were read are TGTGCCAGCAGCCCTAAAGCGGTCTATCCCGAG. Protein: CASSPKAVYPE. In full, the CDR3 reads CASSPKAVYPEQYF.

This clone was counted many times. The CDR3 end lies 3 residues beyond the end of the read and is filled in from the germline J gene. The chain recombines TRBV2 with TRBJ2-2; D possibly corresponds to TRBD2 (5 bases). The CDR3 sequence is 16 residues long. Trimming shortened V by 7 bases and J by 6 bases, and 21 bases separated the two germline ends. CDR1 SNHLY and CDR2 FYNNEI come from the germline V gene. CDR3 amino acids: CASTEAARLRSGELFF. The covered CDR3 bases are TGTGCCAGCACTGAGGCCGCCAGACTAAGGTCCGGGGAG. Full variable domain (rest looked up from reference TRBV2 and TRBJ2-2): EPEVTQTPSHQVTQMGQEVILRCVPISNHLYFYWYRQILGQKVEFLVSFYNNEISEKSEIFDDQFSVERPDGSNFTLKIRSTKLEDSAMYFCASTEAARLRSGELFFGEGSRLTVL.

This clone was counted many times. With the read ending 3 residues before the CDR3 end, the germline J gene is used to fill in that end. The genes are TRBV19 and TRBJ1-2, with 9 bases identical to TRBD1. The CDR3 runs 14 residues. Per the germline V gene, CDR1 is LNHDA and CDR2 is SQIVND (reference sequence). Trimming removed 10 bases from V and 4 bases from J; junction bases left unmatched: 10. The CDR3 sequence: CATLTGTGSYGYTF. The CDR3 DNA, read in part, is TGTGCCACCCTAACCGGGACAGGGAGCTATGGC.

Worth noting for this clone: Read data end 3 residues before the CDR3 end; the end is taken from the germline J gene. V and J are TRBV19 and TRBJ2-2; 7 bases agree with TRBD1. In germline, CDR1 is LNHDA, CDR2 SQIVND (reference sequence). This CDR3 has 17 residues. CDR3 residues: CASSQGVQGFYNSPLFF. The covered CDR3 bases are TGTGCCAGTAGCCAAGGGGTACAGGGGTTCTACAATTCACCG.

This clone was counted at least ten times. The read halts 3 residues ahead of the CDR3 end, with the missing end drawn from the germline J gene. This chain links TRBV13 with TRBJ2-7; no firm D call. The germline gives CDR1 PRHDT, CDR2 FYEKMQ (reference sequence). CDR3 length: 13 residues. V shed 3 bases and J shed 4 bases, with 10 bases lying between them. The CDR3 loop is CASSFSYRYEQYF. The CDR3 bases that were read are TGTGCCAGCAGCTTCTCGTACCGGTACGAG.

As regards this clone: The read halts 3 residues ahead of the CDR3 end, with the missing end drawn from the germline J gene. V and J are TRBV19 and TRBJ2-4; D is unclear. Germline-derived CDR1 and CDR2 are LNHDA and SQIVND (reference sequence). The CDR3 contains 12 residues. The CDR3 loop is CASSPANYGQYF. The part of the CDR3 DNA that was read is TGTGCCAGTAGTCCCGCTAACTATGGT.

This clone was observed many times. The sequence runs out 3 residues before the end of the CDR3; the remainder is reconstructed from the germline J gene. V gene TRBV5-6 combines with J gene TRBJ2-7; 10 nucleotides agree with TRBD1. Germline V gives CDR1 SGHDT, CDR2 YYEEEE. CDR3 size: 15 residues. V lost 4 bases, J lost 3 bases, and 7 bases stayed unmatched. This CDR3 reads CASSRWDRGYYEQYF. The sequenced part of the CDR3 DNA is TGTGCCAGCAGCCGATGGGACAGGGGTTACTACGAG. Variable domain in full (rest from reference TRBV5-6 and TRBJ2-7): DAGVTQSPTHLIKTRGQQVTLRCSPKSGHDTVSWYQQALGQGPQFIFQYYEEEERQRGNFPDRFSGHQFPNYSSELNVNALLLGDSALYLCASSRWDRGYYEQYFGPGTRLTVT.

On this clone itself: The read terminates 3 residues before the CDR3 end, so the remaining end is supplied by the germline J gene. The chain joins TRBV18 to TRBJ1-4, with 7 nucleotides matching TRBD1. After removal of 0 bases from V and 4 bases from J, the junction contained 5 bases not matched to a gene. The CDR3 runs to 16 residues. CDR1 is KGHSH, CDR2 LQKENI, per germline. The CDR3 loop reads CASSPPSGTDNEKLFF. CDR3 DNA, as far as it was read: TGTGCCAGCTCACCACCCTCAGGGACAGATAATGAAAAA.

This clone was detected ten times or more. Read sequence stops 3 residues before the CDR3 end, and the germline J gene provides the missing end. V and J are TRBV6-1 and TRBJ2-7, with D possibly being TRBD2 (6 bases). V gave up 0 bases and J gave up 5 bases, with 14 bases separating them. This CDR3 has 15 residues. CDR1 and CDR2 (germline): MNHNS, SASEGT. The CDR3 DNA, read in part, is TGTGCCAGCAGTGAAGCGGCGGTCGGGGAGGACGAG. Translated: CASSEAAVGEDE. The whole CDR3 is CASSEAAVGEDEQYF.

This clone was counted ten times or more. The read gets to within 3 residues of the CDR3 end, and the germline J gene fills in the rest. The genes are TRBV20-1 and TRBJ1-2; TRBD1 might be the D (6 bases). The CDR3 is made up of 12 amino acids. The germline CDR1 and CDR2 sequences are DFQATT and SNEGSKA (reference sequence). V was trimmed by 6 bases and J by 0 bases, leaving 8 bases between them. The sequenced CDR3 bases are TGCAGTGCCTGGACAGCTAACTATGGC. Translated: CSAWTANYG. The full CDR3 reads CSAWTANYGYTF.

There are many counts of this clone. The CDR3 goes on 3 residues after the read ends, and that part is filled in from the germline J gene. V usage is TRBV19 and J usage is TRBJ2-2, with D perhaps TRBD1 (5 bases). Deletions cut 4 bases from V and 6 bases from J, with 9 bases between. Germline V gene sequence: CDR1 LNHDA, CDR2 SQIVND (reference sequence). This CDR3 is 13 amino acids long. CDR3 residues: CASSTAGSGELFF. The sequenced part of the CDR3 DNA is TGTGCCAGTAGTACCGCAGGGTCCGGGGAG.

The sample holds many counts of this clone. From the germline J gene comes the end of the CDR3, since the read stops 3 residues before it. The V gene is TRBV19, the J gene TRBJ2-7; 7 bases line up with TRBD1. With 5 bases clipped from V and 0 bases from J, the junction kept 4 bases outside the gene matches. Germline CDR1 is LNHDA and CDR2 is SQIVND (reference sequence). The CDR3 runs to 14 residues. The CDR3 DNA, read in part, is TGTGCCAGTAGTGTCCGGGACAGCTCCTACGAG. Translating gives CASSVRDSSYE. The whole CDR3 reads CASSVRDSSYEQYF.

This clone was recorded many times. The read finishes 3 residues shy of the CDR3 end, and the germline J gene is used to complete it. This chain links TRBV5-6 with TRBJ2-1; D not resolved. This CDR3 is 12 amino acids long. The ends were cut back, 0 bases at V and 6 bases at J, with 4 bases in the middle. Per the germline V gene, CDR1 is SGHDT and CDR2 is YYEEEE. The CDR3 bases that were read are TGTGCCAGCAGCTTGGTCTTCAATGAG. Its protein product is CASSLVFNE. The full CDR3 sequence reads CASSLVFNEQFF.

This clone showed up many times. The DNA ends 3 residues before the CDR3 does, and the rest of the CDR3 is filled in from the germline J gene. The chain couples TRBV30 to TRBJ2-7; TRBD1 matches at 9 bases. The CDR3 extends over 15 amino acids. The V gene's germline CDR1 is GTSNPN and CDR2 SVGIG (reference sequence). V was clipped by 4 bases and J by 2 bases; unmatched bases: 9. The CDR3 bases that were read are TGTGCCTGGATTATTAACCGGGACAGGGCCTACGAG. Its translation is CAWIINRDRAYE. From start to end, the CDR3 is CAWIINRDRAYEQYF.

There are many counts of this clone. CDR3 loop: CASSLTGQGARETQYF. Incomplete CDR3 DNA: TGTGCCAGCAGCTTAACAGGACAGGGGGCTCGAGAGACC. The gene calls are TRBV7-3 and TRBJ2-5; 11 nucleotides line up with TRBD1. The read gets to within 3 residues of the CDR3 end, and the germline J gene fills in the rest. V shed 0 bases and J 4 bases; nucleotides not matched to a gene: 4. Germline-derived CDR1 and CDR2 are SGHTA and FQGTGA. The CDR3 runs to 16 residues.

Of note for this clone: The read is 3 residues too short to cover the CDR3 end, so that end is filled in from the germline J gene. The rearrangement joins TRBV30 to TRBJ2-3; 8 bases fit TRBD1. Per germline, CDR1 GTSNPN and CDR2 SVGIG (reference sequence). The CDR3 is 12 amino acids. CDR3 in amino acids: CAWTGGLETQYF. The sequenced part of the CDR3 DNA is TGTGCCTGGACAGGGGGCCTGGAGACG.

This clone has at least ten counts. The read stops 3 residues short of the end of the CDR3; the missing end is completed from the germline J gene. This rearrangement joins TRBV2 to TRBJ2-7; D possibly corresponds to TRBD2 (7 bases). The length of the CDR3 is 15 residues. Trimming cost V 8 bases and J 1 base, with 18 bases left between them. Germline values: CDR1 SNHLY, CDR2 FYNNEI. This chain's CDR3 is CASERARGASYEQYF. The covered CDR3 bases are TGTGCCAGCGAGAGAGCCCGGGGGGCGTCCTACGAG.

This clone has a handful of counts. This CDR3 reads CASSKGQGDTEAFF. Incomplete CDR3 DNA: TGTGCCAGTAGTAAGGGACAGGGTGACACTGAA. J is TRBJ1-1 and V is TRBV19; TRBD1 matches 9 bases. The CDR3 end is not reached by the read, which stops 3 residues before it; the germline J gene fills it in. V shed 4 bases and J 3 bases; nucleotides not matched to a gene: 3. CDR1 and CDR2 from the germline V gene are LNHDA and SQIVND (reference sequence). The length of the CDR3 is 14 residues.

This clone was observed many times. The CDR3 sequence: CASSPVAASSSDTQYF. The part of the CDR3 DNA that was read is TGTGCCAGCTCACCGGTAGCGGCCTCAAGCTCAGATACG. The chain employs TRBV18 and TRBJ2-3, with D tentatively TRBD2 (6 bases). The DNA ends 3 residues before the CDR3 does, and the rest of the CDR3 is filled in from the germline J gene. Germline CDR1 is KGHSH and CDR2 is LQKENI. The CDR3 is 16 residues long. Between the trimmed V and J ends, which lost 3 bases and 4 bases, there was a span of 17 bases.

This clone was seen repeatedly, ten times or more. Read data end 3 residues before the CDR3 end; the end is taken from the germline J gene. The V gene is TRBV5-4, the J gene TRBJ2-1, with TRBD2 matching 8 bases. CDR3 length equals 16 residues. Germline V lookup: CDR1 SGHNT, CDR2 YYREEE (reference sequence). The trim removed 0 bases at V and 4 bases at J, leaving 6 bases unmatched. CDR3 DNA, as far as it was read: TGTGCCAGCAGCTTGGAAGCGGGGGTGATATACAATGAG. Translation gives CASSLEAGVIYNE. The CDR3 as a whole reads CASSLEAGVIYNEQFF.

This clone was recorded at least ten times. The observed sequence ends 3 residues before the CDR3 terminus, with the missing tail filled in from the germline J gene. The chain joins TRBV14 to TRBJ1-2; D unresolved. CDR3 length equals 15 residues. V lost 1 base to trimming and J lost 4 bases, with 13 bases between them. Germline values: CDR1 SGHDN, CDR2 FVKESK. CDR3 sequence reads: CASSQVEVPGYGYTF. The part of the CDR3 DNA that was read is TGTGCCAGCAGCCAAGTTGAGGTCCCGGGCTATGGC.